Given below is one TCR beta chain in context. Its antigen is as yet unknown. Germline V gene data show CDR1 as SQVTM and CDR2 as ANQGSEA. The CDR3 contains 15 residues. With 1 base clipped from V and 4 bases from J, the junction kept 8 bases outside the gene matches. The sample belongs to a study of T cells in Graves' hyperthyroidism and ophthalmopathy. Study details: At initial diagnosis, before any treatment had begun, peripheral blood was obtained.

Points from the study as a whole: Ophthalmopathy was model-predicted a median about six months pre-onset.

Researchers defined stable Graves' hyperthyroidism as no ophthalmopathy progression within 18 months. Amplification of TCR beta CDR3 regions used RNA as the template. RT-PCR in the first round (using the HTBI primer set) targeted the TCR CDR3. TCRdb ran MiXCR on the multiplex PCR reads and lists one entry per CDR3 protein. The sample gives roughly 740,000 distinct CDR3 sequences, roughly 15% of which show up once; around 8.1% is in the top ten. The V and J genes are TRBV29-1 and TRBJ1-2, with TRBD1 identical over 8 bases. Sequencing input: blood. This TCR derives from a young man with Graves' hyperthyroidism. The CDR3 loop is CSVEGQGAPSYGYTF. The CDR3 DNA sequence: TGCAGCGTTGAAGGTCAGGGGGCTCCCTCCTATGGCTACACCTTC.